Shown below are 15 T cell receptor beta chains from a single sample sequenced in a study of blood T cell repertoires in COVID-19. Produced via immunoSEQ multiplex PCR; TCRdb's table is partial and in-frame only. The sample has roughly 150,000 clones, 84% seen once; the top ten hold 44%. The sequenced sample was peripheral blood. The receptors derive from a human donor in a cohort sampled during active COVID-19.

J is TRBJ2-6 and V is TRBV2; D ambiguous. Germline CDR1 SNHLY, CDR2 FYNNEI. The CDR3 is 15 amino acids. V shed 4 bases and J shed 0 bases, with 7 bases lying between them. The CDR3 region has the DNA TGTGCCAGCAGTGTAGAAAACTCTGGGGCCAACGTCCTGACTTTC. Protein: CASSVENSGANVLTF.

This clone was recorded only once. The rearrangement joins TRBV5-6 to TRBJ2-5, with D perhaps matching TRBD2 (6 bases). V shed 2 bases and J shed 5 bases, with 16 bases lying between them. Germline lookup yields CDR1 SGHDT and CDR2 YYEEEE. The CDR3 has 15 amino acids. CDR3 in amino acids: CASSFLRSGGETQYF. DNA for the CDR3: TGTGCCAGCAGCTTCTTGCGGTCAGGAGGGGAGACCCAGTACTTC.

This chain joins TRBV7-9 and TRBJ1-4, with 9 nucleotides matching TRBD1. Germline CDR1 and CDR2: SEHNR and FQNEAQ (reference sequence). This CDR3 region has 16 residues. V shed 10 bases and J 6 bases; nucleotides not matched to a gene: 15. The CDR3 here is CATAGGITGGDEKLFF. CDR3 nucleotides: TGTGCCACCGCTGGGGGTATAACAGGGGGCGATGAAAAACTGTTTTTT.

This clone came up once. The J gene is TRBJ1-4, the V gene TRBV5-1; 7 nucleotides line up with TRBD1. The length of the CDR3 is 14 residues. CDR1 and CDR2 from the germline V gene are SGHRS and YFSETQ. With 4 bases clipped from V and 5 bases from J, the junction kept 5 bases outside the gene matches. The CDR3 protein is CASSRQGENEKLFF. The CDR3 nucleotides are TGCGCCAGCAGCCGACAGGGAGAGAATGAAAAACTGTTTTTT.

CDR3 DNA sequence: TGTGCCTGGAGTGCTAGACTAGGGGATGAGCAGTTCTTC. This sequence encodes CAWSARLGDEQFF. The rearrangement links TRBV30 to TRBJ2-1, with a possible D match to TRBD2 (6 bases). V was cut by 1 base and J by 8 bases, with 12 bases left in between. Looked up from germline, CDR1 is GTSNPN and CDR2 is SVGIG (reference sequence). This CDR3 is built from 13 residues.

The chain employs TRBV18 and TRBJ2-1; TRBD2 is a possible D gene (6 bases). The V gene's germline CDR1 is KGHSH and CDR2 LQKENI. Between the trimmed V and J ends, which lost 2 bases and 7 bases, there was a span of 15 bases. CDR3 length equals 15 residues. Here the CDR3 reads CASSPRGGERNEQFF. CDR3 DNA sequence: TGTGCCAGCTCACCAAGGGGCGGGGAGAGGAATGAGCAGTTCTTC.

The V call is TRBV29-1, the J call TRBJ2-5; D possibly corresponds to TRBD1 (6 bases). CDR1 is SQVTM, CDR2 ANQGSEA, per germline. The CDR3 is made up of 15 amino acids. The V gene lost 1 base and the J gene lost 4 bases, with 16 bases spanning the gap. The CDR3 loop reads CSVEVRGDRRETQYF. For the CDR3, the DNA is TGCAGCGTTGAAGTCAGGGGCGACAGGCGAGAGACCCAGTACTTC.

CDR3 sequence reads: CASKSAGGPVGELFF. The CDR3 region has the DNA TGTGCCAGCAAATCGGCGGGGGGGCCCGTCGGGGAGCTGTTTTTT. The J gene is TRBJ2-2, the V gene TRBV6-4, with 9 bases that match TRBD2. Germline V lookup: CDR1 MRHNA, CDR2 SNTAGT. The V and J ends lost 7 bases and 7 bases, in that order; junction bases with no gene match: 10. The CDR3 totals 15 residues.

This clone has at least ten counts. This sequence joins TRBV3-1 (or the pseudogene TRBV3-2) and TRBJ2-1; D is unclear. Between the trimmed V and J ends, which lost 4 bases and 8 bases, there was a span of 9 bases. In germline, CDR1 is LGHDT, CDR2 YNNKEL (reference sequence). The CDR3 runs to 12 residues. CDR3 sequence (DNA): TGTGCCAGCAGCCCTGGGCGCGATGAGCAGTTCTTC. Protein: CASSPGRDEQFF.

V usage is TRBV19 and J usage is TRBJ1-5, with D tentatively TRBD1 (6 bases). Germline V gene lookup returns CDR1 LNHDA and CDR2 SQIVND (reference sequence). The length of the CDR3 is 14 residues. V was trimmed by 6 bases and J by 9 bases, leaving 18 bases between them. The CDR3 coding sequence is TGTGCCAGTAGGCTCGTGGACAGCCGGAGGCCCCAGCATTTT. The encoded protein is CASRLVDSRRPQHF.

The chain is built from TRBV2 and TRBJ1-5; 7 nucleotides line up with TRBD1. The CDR3 is made up of 14 amino acids. The germline V gene has CDR1 SNHLY and CDR2 FYNNEI. Germline trimming cut 5 bases from V and 6 bases from J; bases unmatched to any gene: 7. CDR3 protein: CASSPTGVGQPQHF. The CDR3 DNA follows: TGTGCCAGCAGTCCAACAGGGGTTGGTCAGCCCCAGCATTTT.

The V and J genes are TRBV6-5 and TRBJ2-3, with 7 positions matching TRBD1. Germline CDR1 and CDR2: MNHEY and SVGAGI. The ends lost 10 bases at V and 2 bases at J; junction bases unmatched: 9. This CDR3 comprises 14 residues. The CDR3 coding sequence is TGTGCCAACCGACAGGGAAAATTCACAGATACGCAGTATTTT. It is translated as CANRQGKFTDTQYF.

The chain uses TRBV7-2 and TRBJ2-1; D is unclear. This CDR3 has 15 residues. Trimming removed 5 bases at V and 2 bases at J, with 13 bases between. Germline-derived CDR1 and CDR2 are SGHTA and FQGNSA. The CDR3 nucleotides read TGTGCCAGCAGCACTCAATCAGGCGCCTACAATGAGCAGTTCTTC. Translation gives CASSTQSGAYNEQFF. The whole variable domain, filled in from reference TRBV7-2 and TRBJ2-1, reads GAGVSQSPSNKVTEKGKDVELRCDPISGHTALYWYRQSLGQGLEFLIYFQGNSAPDKSGLPSDRFSAERTGGSVSTLTIQRTQQEDSAVYLCASSTQSGAYNEQFFGPGTRLTVL.

The chain is built from TRBV28 and TRBJ2-1; 10 bases match TRBD2. J was trimmed by 8 bases and V by 5 bases; bases with no gene match: 9. The CDR3 contains 15 residues. Per germline, CDR1 MDHEN and CDR2 SYDVKM. CDR3 sequence: CASSPGSGGRDEQFF. Here the CDR3 DNA reads TGTGCCAGCAGTCCCGGTAGCGGGGGGAGGGATGAGCAGTTCTTC.

The chain employs TRBV7-2 and TRBJ2-1; 8 bases align to TRBD2. There are 15 residues in the CDR3. V gave up 1 base and J gave up 9 bases; unmatched junction bases: 8. Germline loops: CDR1 SGHTA, CDR2 FQGNSA. The CDR3 protein is CASSLGRGGPSEQFF. In DNA form, the CDR3 reads TGTGCCAGCAGCTTAGGACGGGGGGGGCCAAGTGAGCAGTTCTTC.